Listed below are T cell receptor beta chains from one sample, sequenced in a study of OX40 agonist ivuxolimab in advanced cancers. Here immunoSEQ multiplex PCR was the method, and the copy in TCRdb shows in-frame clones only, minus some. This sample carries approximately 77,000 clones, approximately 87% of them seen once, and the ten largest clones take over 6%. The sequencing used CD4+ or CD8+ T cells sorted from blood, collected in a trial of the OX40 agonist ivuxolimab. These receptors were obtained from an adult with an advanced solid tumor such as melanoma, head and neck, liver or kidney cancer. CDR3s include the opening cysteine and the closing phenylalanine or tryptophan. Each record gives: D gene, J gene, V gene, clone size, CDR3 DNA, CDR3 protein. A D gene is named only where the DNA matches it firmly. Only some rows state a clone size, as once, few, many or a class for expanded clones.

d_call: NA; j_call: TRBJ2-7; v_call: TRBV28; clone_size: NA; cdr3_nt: TGTGCCAGCAGTTTGGCCAGGGAGTCCTACGAGCAGTACTTC; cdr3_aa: CASSLARESYEQYF
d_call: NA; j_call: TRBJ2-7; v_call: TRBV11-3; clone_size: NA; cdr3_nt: TGTGCCAGCAGCTCCTCGGGGCAGCCCGAGCAGTACTTC; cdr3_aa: CASSSSGQPEQYF
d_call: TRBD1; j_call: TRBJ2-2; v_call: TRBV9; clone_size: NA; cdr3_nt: TGTGCCAGCAGAGATAAAAGGACAGGGAACGGGGAGCTGTTTTTT; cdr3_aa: CASRDKRTGNGELFF
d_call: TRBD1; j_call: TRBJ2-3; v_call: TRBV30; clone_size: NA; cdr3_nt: TGTGCCTGGAGTGTACGCCGGACAGGGGGCGCAGGAATCCGCACAGATACGCAGTATTTT; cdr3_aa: CAWSVRRTGGAGIRTDTQYF
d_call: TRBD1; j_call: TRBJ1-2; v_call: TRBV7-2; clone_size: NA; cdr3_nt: TGTGCCAGCAGCTTAGATCGGACAGGGGGCTATGGCTACACCTTC; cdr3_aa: CASSLDRTGGYGYTF
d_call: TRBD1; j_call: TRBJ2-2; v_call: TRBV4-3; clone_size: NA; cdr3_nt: TGCGCCAGCAGCCAACGACAGGGGGCAAACCAGAACACCGGGGAGCTGTTTTTT; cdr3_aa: CASSQRQGANQNTGELFF
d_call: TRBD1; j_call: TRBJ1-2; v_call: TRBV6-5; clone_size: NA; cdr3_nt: TGTGCCAGCAGGAAGTGGGACAGGGATGCTGGCTACACCTTC; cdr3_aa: CASRKWDRDAGYTF
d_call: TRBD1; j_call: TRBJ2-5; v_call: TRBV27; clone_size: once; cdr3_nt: TGTGCCAGCAGTCTAACGACAGGGGGTAGGGAGACCCAGTACTTC; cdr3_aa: CASSLTTGGRETQYF
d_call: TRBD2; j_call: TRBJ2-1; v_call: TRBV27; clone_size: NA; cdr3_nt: TGTGCCAGCAGCAGCGGGGGGGCCGATGAGCAGTTCTTC; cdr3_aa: CASSSGGADEQFF
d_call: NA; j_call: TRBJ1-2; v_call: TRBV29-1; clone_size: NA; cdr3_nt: TGCAGCGTTGGGCCTTCCGAACTAGGGGATGGCTACACCTTC; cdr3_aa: CSVGPSELGDGYTF
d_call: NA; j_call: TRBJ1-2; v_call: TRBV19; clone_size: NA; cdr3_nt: TGTGCCAGTAGTACCCTTTCGACGGAGTATTATGGCTACACCTTC; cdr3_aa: CASSTLSTEYYGYTF
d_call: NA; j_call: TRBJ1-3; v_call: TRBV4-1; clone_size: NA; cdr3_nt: TGCGCCAGCAGACCCGACAGCGGAGGAAACACCATATATTTT; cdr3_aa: CASRPDSGGNTIYF
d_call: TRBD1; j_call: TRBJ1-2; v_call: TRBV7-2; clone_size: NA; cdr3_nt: TGTGCCAGCAGCTTTCAAGGGGGCGGCGGCTATGGCTACACCTTC; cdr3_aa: CASSFQGGGGYGYTF
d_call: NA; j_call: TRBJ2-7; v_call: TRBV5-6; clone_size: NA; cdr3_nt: TGTGCCAGCAGCTTGGGAGGGTTCGACGAGCAGTACTTC; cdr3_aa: CASSLGGFDEQYF
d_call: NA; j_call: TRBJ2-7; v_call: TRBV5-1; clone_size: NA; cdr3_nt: TGCGCCAGCAGTGCCGGGGGCGCGCAGTACTTC; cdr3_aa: CASSAGGAQYF
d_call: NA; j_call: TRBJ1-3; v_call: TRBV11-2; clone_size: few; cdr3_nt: TGTGCCAGCAGCCCCTCTGTGGGAGGAAACACCATATATTTT; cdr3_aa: CASSPSVGGNTIYF
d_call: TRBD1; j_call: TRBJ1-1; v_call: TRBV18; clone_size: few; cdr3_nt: TGTGCCAGCTCGACACAGGGGCGAAGGATGAACACTGAAGCTTTCTTT; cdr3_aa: CASSTQGRRMNTEAFF
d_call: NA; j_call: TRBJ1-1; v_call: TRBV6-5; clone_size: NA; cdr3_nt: TGTGCCAGCAGTTACATTTGGCAGGCTGAAGCTTTCTTT; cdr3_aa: CASSYIWQAEAFF
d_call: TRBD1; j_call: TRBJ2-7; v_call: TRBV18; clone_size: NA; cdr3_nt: TGTGCCAGCTCACTAAAAGGGGGCTGGACCCAGGCGGAGTACTTC; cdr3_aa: CASSLKGGWTQAEYF
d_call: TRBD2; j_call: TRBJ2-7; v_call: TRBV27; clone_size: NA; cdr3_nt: TGTGCCAGCAGATTCCTGGGGGGGACCGAGCAGTACTTC; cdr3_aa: CASRFLGGTEQYF
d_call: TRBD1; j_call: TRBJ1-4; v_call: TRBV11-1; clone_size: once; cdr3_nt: TGTGCCAGCAGCTTAGCCCCGGGACAGAATGAAAAACTGTTTTTT; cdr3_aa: CASSLAPGQNEKLFF
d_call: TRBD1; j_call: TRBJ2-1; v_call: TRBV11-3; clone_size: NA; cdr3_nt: TGTGCCAGCAGTAACAGGGGAAAATACAATGAGCAGTTCTTC; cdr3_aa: CASSNRGKYNEQFF
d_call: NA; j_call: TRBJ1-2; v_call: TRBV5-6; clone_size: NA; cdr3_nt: TGTGCCAGCAGCTTGGCGGTGCACGGATATGGCTACACCTTC; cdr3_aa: CASSLAVHGYGYTF
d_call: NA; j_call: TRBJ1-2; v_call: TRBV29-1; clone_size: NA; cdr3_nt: TGCAGCGTTGAAGATTTTGTGCGGCAGGGAGTTAACTATGGCTACACCTTC; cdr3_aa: CSVEDFVRQGVNYGYTF
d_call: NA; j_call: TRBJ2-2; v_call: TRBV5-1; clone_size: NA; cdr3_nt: TGCGCCAGCAGCTTGTTAGGGTCACCCGGGGAGCTGTTTTTT; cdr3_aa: CASSLLGSPGELFF
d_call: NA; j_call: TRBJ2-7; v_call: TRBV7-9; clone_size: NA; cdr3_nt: TGTGCCAGCAGCTTTGCGTGGGAGCAGTACTTC; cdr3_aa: CASSFAWEQYF
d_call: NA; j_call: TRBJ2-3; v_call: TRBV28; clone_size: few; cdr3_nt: TGTGCCAGCAGTTTCCCCCGACTAGCAGATACGCAGTATTTT; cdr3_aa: CASSFPRLADTQYF
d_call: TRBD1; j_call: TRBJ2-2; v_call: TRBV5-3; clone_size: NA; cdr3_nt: TGTGCCAGAAGGACGGGACAGGGGAACACCGGGGAGCTGTTTTTT; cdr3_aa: CARRTGQGNTGELFF
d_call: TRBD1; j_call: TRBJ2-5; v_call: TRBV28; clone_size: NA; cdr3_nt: TGTGCCAGCAGTTTTGCCGACAGGGGAGGAGAGACCCAGTACTTC; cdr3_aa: CASSFADRGGETQYF
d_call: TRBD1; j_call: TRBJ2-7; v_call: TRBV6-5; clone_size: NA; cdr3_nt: TGTGCCAGCAGCGTCAGGACAGGGCTTCTCTACGAGCAGTACTTC; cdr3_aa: CASSVRTGLLYEQYF
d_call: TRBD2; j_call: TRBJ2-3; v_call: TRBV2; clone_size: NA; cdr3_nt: TGTGCCAGCAGTGAACGGCGGGGGGGGACAGATACGCAGTATTTT; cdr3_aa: CASSERRGGTDTQYF
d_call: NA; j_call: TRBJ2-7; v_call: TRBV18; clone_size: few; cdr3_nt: TGTGCCAGCTCTCGACGGGGCGGGATGACCGCCTACGAGCAGTACTTC; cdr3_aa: CASSRRGGMTAYEQYF
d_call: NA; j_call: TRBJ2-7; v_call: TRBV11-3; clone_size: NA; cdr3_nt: TGTGCCAGCAGCCCCAACTCAGCTCCCGAGCAGTACTTC; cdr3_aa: CASSPNSAPEQYF